The 30 T cell receptor beta chains below all came from one sample that was sequenced in a study of blood T cell repertoires in COVID-19 (dated by TCRdb to 2020 to 2022). Libraries were made using the immunoSEQ multiplex PCR assay. In TCRdb, the immuneACCESS table is reduced to in-frame sequences with V and J assigned. These tables do not hold every clone; where another copy was compared, an unresolved V gene accounts for under half, and the others remain unexplained. Across this sample there are roughly 200,000 clones, with roughly nine tenths seen only once. The top ten clonotypes cover roughly 2.4% of the sample. Sequencing was done on a sample of PBMCs or T cells enriched from blood (not recorded which). Receptor source: a woman between 35 and 50 years old with acute COVID-19.

This clone was seen just once. The chain employs TRBV5-4 and TRBJ2-7; D is perhaps TRBD2 (5 bases). V was trimmed by 4 bases and J by 0 bases, leaving 8 bases between them. The germline CDR1 and CDR2 sequences are SGHNT and YYREEE (reference sequence). The CDR3 sequence is 13 residues long. Here the CDR3 reads CASSHGDSYEQYF. CDR3 sequence (DNA): TGTGCCAGCAGCCACGGGGACTCCTACGAGCAGTACTTC.

The V call is TRBV9, the J call TRBJ1-2; 12 bases are shared with TRBD1. The CDR3 spans 15 residues. The V segment lost 3 bases and the J segment 5 bases; nucleotides outside the gene matches: 5. The V gene's germline CDR1 is SGDLS and CDR2 YYNGEE. CDR3: CASSDGTGGWYGYTF. The CDR3, as DNA: TGTGCCAGCAGCGACGGGACAGGGGGCTGGTATGGCTACACCTTC.

The chain uses TRBV19 and TRBJ1-5; unclear D gene. The CDR3 consists of 15 residues. Trimming took 6 bases from V and 3 from J, leaving 15 bases between them. Germline V gene sequence: CDR1 LNHDA, CDR2 SQIVND (reference sequence). The CDR3 sequence is CASRTGGASNQPQHF. The DNA of the CDR3 is TGTGCCAGTAGGACCGGAGGAGCTTCCAATCAGCCCCAGCATTTT. Drawing the rest from reference TRBV19 and TRBJ1-5, the complete variable domain is DGGITQSPKYLFRKEGQNVTLSCEQNLNHDAMYWYRQDPGQGLRLIYYSQIVNDFQKGDIAEGYSVSREKKESFPLTVTSAQKNPTAFYLCASRTGGASNQPQHFGDGTRLSIL.

The V call is TRBV19, the J call TRBJ1-5; 7 bases line up with TRBD1. Unmatched junction bases numbered 5, after V lost 3 bases and J lost 6 bases. This CDR3 comprises 14 residues. Germline V CDR1 and CDR2: LNHDA, SQIVND (reference sequence). The DNA of the CDR3 is TGTGCCAGTAGTATGCAGGGGGTCGGTCAGCCCCAGCATTTT. Amino acid sequence: CASSMQGVGQPQHF.

As concerns this clone: Additional DNA sequences in this sample encode the identical CDR3. The chain uses TRBV19 and TRBJ2-5; 8 bases line up with TRBD1. The CDR3 extends over 15 amino acids. Trimming removed 3 bases from V and 2 bases from J; junction bases left unmatched: 5. Germline assignment: CDR1 LNHDA and CDR2 SQIVND (reference sequence). In DNA form, the CDR3 reads TGTGCCAGTAGTATCGGCCGGGACAGGCAAGAGACCCAGTACTTC. This translates into CASSIGRDRQETQYF.

The chain has TRBV9 and TRBJ2-1, with 8 bases fitting TRBD2. The CDR3 has 17 residues. Germline V gene data show CDR1 as SGDLS and CDR2 as YYNGEE. The trim removed 4 bases at V and 0 bases at J, leaving 9 bases unmatched. The CDR3 reads CASSPGGGRSSYNEQFF. As DNA, the CDR3 is TGTGCCAGCAGCCCCGGGGGGGGCAGAAGCTCCTACAATGAGCAGTTCTTC. Together with reference TRBV9 and TRBJ2-1, the CDR3 gives the full variable domain: DSGVTQTPKHLITATGQRVTLRCSPRSGDLSVYWYQQSLDQGLQFLIQYYNGEERAKGNILERFSAQQFPDLHSELNLSSLELGDSALYFCASSPGGGRSSYNEQFFGPGTRLTVL.

This clone has just a few counts. The DNA for the CDR3 is TGTGCCAGCAGCGCTTTCTACCGGGAGATCACAGATACGCAGTATTTT. It encodes CASSAFYREITDTQYF. The chain carries TRBV7-9 and TRBJ2-3; D may be TRBD2 (6 bases). V was clipped by 5 bases and J by 2 bases, with 17 bases between them. Germline V gene sequence: CDR1 SEHNR, CDR2 FQNEAQ (reference sequence). The CDR3 covers 16 residues.

This clone was recorded a few times. The chain couples TRBV5-4 to TRBJ2-5; 7 nucleotides agree with TRBD1. CDR3 length: 14 residues. The germline gives CDR1 SGHNT, CDR2 YYREEE (reference sequence). J lost 1 base, V lost 2 bases, and 2 bases had no gene match. The CDR3 DNA sequence: TGTGCCAGCAGCTTTCGACAGGGCCAAGAGACCCAGTACTTC. Translated, it gives CASSFRQGQETQYF.

CDR3 sequence: CASSPGQNYNSPLHF. CDR3 DNA sequence: TGTGCCAGCAGCCCCGGACAGAACTATAATTCACCCCTCCACTTT. V and J are TRBV3-1 (or the pseudogene TRBV3-2) and TRBJ1-6; TRBD1 might be the D (6 bases). Between the trimmed V and J ends, which lost 4 bases and 3 bases, there was a span of 10 bases. The length of the CDR3 is 15 residues. Germline assignment: CDR1 LGHDT and CDR2 YNNKEL (reference sequence).

The CDR3 nucleotides read TGTGCCAGCATGGCTAGCTCTGGCAATGAGCAGTTCTTC. It is translated as CASMASSGNEQFF. The chain couples TRBV12-3 or TRBV12-4 to TRBJ2-1, with a possible D match to TRBD2 (5 bases). The V end was cut by 7 bases, the J end by 6 bases, with 13 bases between. The CDR3 extends over 13 amino acids.

The chain combines TRBV28 with TRBJ2-1; 9 bases fit TRBD1. Trimming took 6 bases from V and 9 from J; bases not matched to a gene: 12. Germline V lookup: CDR1 MDHEN, CDR2 SYDVKM. The CDR3 is 15 residues long. The CDR3 loop reads CASSHGQGIPSEQFF. CDR3 sequence (DNA): TGTGCCAGCAGCCATGGACAGGGGATCCCTAGTGAGCAGTTCTTC.

V and J are TRBV6-5 and TRBJ1-3; D unresolved. V lost 6 bases to trimming and J lost 0 bases, with 6 bases between them. The CDR3 is 13 residues long. Germline V gives CDR1 MNHEY, CDR2 SVGAGI. The CDR3 region is CASRAPSGNTIYF. CDR3 in DNA: TGTGCCAGCAGGGCCCCCTCTGGAAACACCATATATTTT.

This chain joins TRBV5-1 and TRBJ1-2; 8 bases match TRBD1. The junction had 11 bases not matched to a gene; V was cut back by 1 base and J by 6 bases. CDR1 is SGHRS, CDR2 YFSETQ, per germline. This CDR3 region has 16 residues. This CDR3 is CASSLRQQGASDGYTF. CDR3 coding DNA: TGCGCCAGCAGCTTGAGGCAGCAGGGGGCCTCGGATGGCTACACCTTC.

The chain couples TRBV19 to TRBJ2-5; possible D gene TRBD1, 5 bases. Germline CDR1 is LNHDA and CDR2 is SQIVND (reference sequence). Trimming cost V 3 bases and J 0 bases, with 8 bases left between them. The CDR3 consists of 14 residues. DNA of the CDR3: TGTGCCAGTAGTATTGACAGTTACCAAGAGACCCAGTACTTC. Translated, it gives CASSIDSYQETQYF.

The chain links TRBV2 to TRBJ2-7; 7 bases align to TRBD1. The CDR3 has 15 amino acids. Germline V gene sequence: CDR1 SNHLY, CDR2 FYNNEI. The V and J ends lost 7 bases and 0 bases, in that order; junction bases with no gene match: 9. CDR3: CASNRDSLSSYEQYF. CDR3 DNA: TGTGCCAGCAACCGGGACAGCTTAAGCTCCTACGAGCAGTACTTC.

This clone was counted a few times. The chain couples TRBV4-3 to TRBJ1-1; perhaps TRBD1 as D (6 bases). The CDR3 contains 13 residues. Per germline, CDR1 LGHNA and CDR2 YSLEER. V lost 1 base and J lost 6, with 9 bases in between. The CDR3 coding sequence is TGCGCCAGCAGCCAAGCTCCAGGGGCTGAAGCTTTCTTT. The encoded protein is CASSQAPGAEAFF.

This chain connects TRBV18 to TRBJ1-5; D remains unclear. Germline CDR1 and CDR2: KGHSH and LQKENI. V lost 3 bases and J 0 bases, leaving 6 bases between the germline ends. The CDR3 extends over 14 amino acids. Here the CDR3 reads CASSPGDSNQPQHF. The CDR3 DNA reads as TGTGCCAGCTCACCCGGTGATAGCAATCAGCCCCAGCATTTT.

This clone was picked up one time. CDR3 protein: CASLTSGTGELFF. DNA for the CDR3: TGTGCCAGCTTGACTAGCGGCACCGGGGAGCTGTTTTTT. J is TRBJ2-2 and V is TRBV2; the match to TRBD2 covers 9 bases. The trim removed 8 bases at V and 4 bases at J, leaving 2 bases unmatched. The CDR3 contains 13 residues. The germline gives CDR1 SNHLY, CDR2 FYNNEI.

The chain recombines TRBV18 with TRBJ2-5; maybe TRBD2 (6 bases). V was clipped by 3 bases and J by 5 bases, with 10 bases between them. CDR3 length equals 13 residues. Germline-derived CDR1 and CDR2 are KGHSH and LQKENI. In DNA form, the CDR3 reads TGTGCCAGCTCACCGACGGAGGGGGAGACCCAGTACTTC. Translation: CASSPTEGETQYF.

This chain links TRBV18 with TRBJ2-7; no reliable D call. The CDR3 totals 14 residues. Germline lookup yields CDR1 KGHSH and CDR2 LQKENI. V lost 5 bases, J lost 5 bases, and 16 bases lay in between. In DNA form, the CDR3 reads TGTGCCAGCTCAGGAATCTCTGACTGGGACGAGCAGTACTTC. Protein sequence: CASSGISDWDEQYF.

The chain carries TRBV6-9 and TRBJ1-3; the match to TRBD1 covers 9 bases. With 2 bases clipped from V and 10 bases from J, the junction kept 12 bases outside the gene matches. The CDR3 has 16 residues. Germline CDR1 is MNHGY and CDR2 is SVAAGI. CDR3 nucleotides: TGTGCCAGCAGTTATAATAGACAGGGGGGTTTACGTACCATATATTTT. Translating it yields CASSYNRQGGLRTIYF.

V is TRBV12-3 or TRBV12-4 and J is TRBJ2-1, with D possibly being TRBD2 (5 bases). The CDR3 spans 13 residues. V was pared by 7 bases and J by 5 bases, with 12 bases between. The CDR3 loop is CASKPPGDNEQFF. In nucleotides, the CDR3 is TGTGCCAGCAAGCCCCCCGGGGACAATGAGCAGTTCTTC.

This clone was counted once. The chain employs TRBV19 and TRBJ1-2, with 9 bases aligning to TRBD1. V dropped 1 base and J dropped 7; count of bases not matched to a gene: 7. The CDR3 is 15 residues long. Germline CDR1 and CDR2: LNHDA and SQIVND (reference sequence). The DNA of the CDR3 is TGTGCCAGTAGTATAGCCCCCGGGACAGGGAGTGGCTACACCTTC. Protein product: CASSIAPGTGSGYTF.

This rearrangement joins TRBV5-1 to TRBJ2-1, with 8 bases fitting TRBD1. This CDR3 contains 14 residues. Germline V gives CDR1 SGHRS, CDR2 YFSETQ. V shed 2 bases, J shed 5 bases, and the junction held 3 bases outside the gene matches. CDR3 amino acids: CASSFRTGNNEQFF. As DNA, the CDR3 is TGCGCCAGCAGCTTCCGGACAGGGAACAATGAGCAGTTCTTC.

The chain links TRBV6-5 to TRBJ1-3, with 7 positions matching TRBD1. The CDR3 contains 15 residues. V was clipped by 6 bases and J by 6 bases; unmatched bases: 11. The germline V gene encodes CDR1 MNHEY and CDR2 SVGAGI. CDR3 DNA: TGTGCCAGCAGCCGGCATGACAGGGCGGAAAACACCATATATTTT. It specifies CASSRHDRAENTIYF.

V and J are TRBV5-4 and TRBJ2-7, with D perhaps matching TRBD2 (6 bases). The V end lost 0 bases, the J end lost 2 bases, and 18 bases lay between the germline ends. The CDR3 runs 17 residues. CDR1 and CDR2 (germline): SGHNT, YYREEE (reference sequence). CDR3 DNA: TGTGCCAGCAGCTTGGCAACTTCTCGGACGGGAGCCTACGAGCAGTACTTC. Protein product: CASSLATSRTGAYEQYF.

The rearrangement uses TRBV15 and TRBJ1-3; D may be TRBD1 (6 bases). V lost 2 bases and J lost 0, with 11 bases in between. The CDR3 sequence is 16 residues long. CDR1 and CDR2 from the germline V gene are LNHNV and YYDKDF (reference sequence). Here the CDR3 reads CATSRPTGYSGNTIYF. In nucleotides, the CDR3 is TGTGCCACCAGCAGACCAACAGGGTACTCTGGAAACACCATATATTTT.

This CDR3 reads CASSIDGGSGPQHF. CDR3 bases: TGTGCCAGTAGTATCGACGGAGGTTCTGGGCCCCAGCATTTT. V gene TRBV19 combines with J gene TRBJ1-5; D not certain. Germline V gene lookup returns CDR1 LNHDA and CDR2 SQIVND (reference sequence). The CDR3 sequence is 14 residues long. Trimming removed 3 bases from V and 9 bases from J, with 15 bases in between.

V usage is TRBV4-2 and J usage is TRBJ2-1, with 14 bases lining up with TRBD2. There are 17 residues in the CDR3. Germline-derived CDR1 and CDR2 are LGHNA and YNFKEQ. V trimming: 4 bases; J trimming: 4 bases; junction bases outside the gene matches: 6. The CDR3 region has the DNA TGTGCCAGCAGCCCGTGGACTAGCGGGGGGTTGTACAATGAGCAGTTCTTC. Amino acids: CASSPWTSGGLYNEQFF.

This clone appeared once. This rearrangement joins TRBV2 to TRBJ1-1; 11 bases are shared with TRBD1. Per the germline V gene, CDR1 is SNHLY and CDR2 is FYNNEI. With 1 base clipped from V and 5 bases from J, the junction kept 3 bases outside the gene matches. The CDR3 sequence is 15 residues long. The DNA of the CDR3 is TGTGCCAGCAGTGAAGAGGACAGGGGGCTTACTGAAGCTTTCTTT. It translates to CASSEEDRGLTEAFF.